These 26 T cell receptor beta chains came from one sample sequenced in a study of shared clonotypes between healthy human individuals. The table came from immunoSEQ multiplex PCR; TCRdb's copy has only in-frame clones and leaves some out. Among over a million clones listed, around 98% were seen once. The specimen sequenced was naive CD4+ T cells sorted from blood. Subset indicated: CD45RA+ positively selected. The receptors originated from a man aged 30 to 45 in good health.

The chain links TRBV27 to TRBJ1-5; D is perhaps TRBD1 (5 bases). The germline V gene has CDR1 MNHEY and CDR2 SMNVEV (reference sequence). This CDR3 is 15 amino acids long. V dropped 5 bases and J dropped 2 bases, with 13 bases sitting between them. The CDR3 DNA reads as TGTGCCAGCAGTCCCCGGGACGTCGGCAATCAGCCCCAGCATTTT. Its translation is CASSPRDVGNQPQHF.

The rearrangement joins TRBV7-2 to TRBJ2-1, with TRBD2 matching over 10 bases. Germline V gene lookup returns CDR1 SGHTA and CDR2 FQGNSA. The CDR3 runs 14 residues. The V gene end was trimmed by 0 bases and the J gene end by 7 bases; junction bases not matched to a gene: 0. The CDR3 loop reads CASSLASGGNEQFF. As DNA, the CDR3 is TGTGCCAGCAGCTTAGCTAGCGGGGGGAATGAGCAGTTCTTC.

In this sample, this clone turned up once. The J gene is TRBJ2-7, the V gene TRBV27; tentatively, D is TRBD2 (5 bases). The length of the CDR3 is 14 residues. The germline CDR1 and CDR2 sequences are MNHEY and SMNVEV (reference sequence). Trimming left V 5 bases short and J 3 bases short, with 14 bases between. The CDR3 nucleotides are TGTGCCAGCAGTCAGACTAACCTTCACTACGAGCAGTACTTC. Translating it yields CASSQTNLHYEQYF.

The J gene is TRBJ1-2, the V gene TRBV2; TRBD1 agrees at 7 bases. Germline V gives CDR1 SNHLY, CDR2 FYNNEI. J lost 7 bases, V lost 9 bases, and 11 bases had no gene match. The CDR3 loop spans 13 amino acids. The CDR3 nucleotides read TGTGCCAGTAAACAAGACAGGGACGGTGGCTACACCTTC. Translating it yields CASKQDRDGGYTF.

This chain links TRBV6-1 with TRBJ2-6, with D unresolved. V lost 7 bases, J lost 0 bases, and 10 bases lay in between. Germline-derived CDR1 and CDR2 are MNHNS and SASEGT. CDR3 length: 15 amino acids. DNA of the CDR3: TGTGCCAGCAATAATTATGCCTCTGGGGCCAACGTCCTGACTTTC. Translation gives CASNNYASGANVLTF.

The chain has TRBV5-1 and TRBJ1-2, with 7 bases matching TRBD1. From germline, CDR1 is SGHRS and CDR2 YFSETQ. The CDR3 has 13 residues. The J segment lost 6 bases and the V segment lost 4 bases, leaving 6 bases of the junction unmatched. The CDR3 protein is CASSQDRVHGYTF. CDR3 sequence (DNA): TGCGCCAGCAGCCAAGACAGGGTACATGGCTACACCTTC.

Concerning this clone: This sample includes further DNA sequences coding for the same CDR3. V usage is TRBV19 and J usage is TRBJ2-6; D remains ambiguous. V was clipped by 9 bases and J by 0 bases, with 6 bases between them. Germline CDR1 and CDR2: LNHDA and SQIVND (reference sequence). This CDR3 has 13 amino acids. This CDR3 is CASRSSGANVLTF. CDR3 sequence (DNA): TGTGCCAGCAGGAGCTCTGGGGCCAACGTCCTGACTTTC. The variable domain in full, completed from reference TRBV19 and TRBJ2-6, reads DGGITQSPKYLFRKEGQNVTLSCEQNLNHDAMYWYRQDPGQGLRLIYYSQIVNDFQKGDIAEGYSVSREKKESFPLTVTSAQKNPTAFYLCASRSSGANVLTFGAGSRLTVL.

The genes are TRBV30 and TRBJ2-7, with 7 bases identical to TRBD1. This CDR3 spans 13 amino acids. Germline CDR1 reads GTSNPN; CDR2 reads SVGIG (reference sequence). The V and J ends lost 2 bases and 1 base, in that order; junction bases with no gene match: 2. CDR3 protein: CAWSTGASYEQYF. The CDR3 coding sequence is TGTGCCTGGAGTACAGGGGCTTCCTACGAGCAGTACTTC.

The V call is TRBV19, the J call TRBJ1-3; no definite D call. Germline CDR1 and CDR2: LNHDA and SQIVND (reference sequence). The germline V and J ends were trimmed by 2 bases and 3 bases, with 8 bases remaining between them. The CDR3 is 14 amino acids. CDR3 loop: CASSISGIGNTIYF. In DNA, the CDR3 is TGTGCCAGTAGTATATCCGGCATTGGAAACACCATATATTTT.

The rearrangement joins TRBV6-1 to TRBJ2-1; 8 nucleotides line up with TRBD1. This CDR3 comprises 14 residues. CDR1 and CDR2 (germline): MNHNS, SASEGT. The V gene end was trimmed by 5 bases and the J gene end by 6 bases; junction bases not matched to a gene: 6. The CDR3 loop is CASSSGTGVNEQFF. CDR3 bases: TGTGCCAGCAGTTCCGGGACAGGAGTCAATGAGCAGTTCTTC.

The chain recombines TRBV11-3 with TRBJ2-3, with D tentatively TRBD1 or TRBD2 (5 bases each). The V and J ends lost 5 bases and 2 bases respectively, with 14 bases between them. The CDR3 is 15 residues long. Germline loops: CDR1 SGHNT, CDR2 YENEEA. The CDR3 sequence: CASSPGRRNTDTQYF. The CDR3 bases are TGTGCCAGCAGCCCGGGACGGAGAAACACAGATACGCAGTATTTT.

The gene calls are TRBV7-2 and TRBJ2-7, with 11 bases that match TRBD2. With V trimmed by 5 bases and J by 4 bases, 13 bases remained unmatched. The germline V gene has CDR1 SGHTA and CDR2 FQGNSA. The CDR3 contains 17 residues. CDR3 nucleotides: TGTGCCAGCAGCCATGATAGCGGGAGGGCCTATGGTTACGAGCAGTACTTC. Encoded protein: CASSHDSGRAYGYEQYF.

The sample holds one count of this clone. This chain joins TRBV9 and TRBJ2-7; D perhaps matches TRBD2 (6 bases). CDR3 length equals 15 residues. The germline V gene has CDR1 SGDLS and CDR2 YYNGEE. V shed 3 bases and J shed 0 bases, with 13 bases lying between them. The CDR3 sequence is CASSATTGSSYEQYF. DNA for the CDR3: TGTGCCAGCAGCGCGACAACCGGGAGCTCCTACGAGCAGTACTTC.

V is TRBV7-9 and J is TRBJ2-7; perhaps TRBD2 as D (7 bases). The CDR3 consists of 14 residues. Germline V gene sequence: CDR1 SEHNR, CDR2 FQNEAQ (reference sequence). V shed 5 bases and J shed 3 bases, with 14 bases lying between them. CDR3 sequence: CASSRGEGYYEQYF. The DNA of the CDR3 is TGTGCCAGCAGCAGGGGGGAGGGATACTACGAGCAGTACTTC.

The rearrangement links TRBV5-4 to TRBJ2-2, with D possibly matching TRBD1 (5 bases). Germline V gene lookup returns CDR1 SGHNT and CDR2 YYREEE (reference sequence). The V gene lost 0 bases and the J gene lost 4 bases, with 10 bases spanning the gap. CDR3 length: 15 residues. This CDR3 reads CASSLGRVVTGELFF. The CDR3 nucleotides read TGTGCCAGCAGCTTGGGCAGGGTGGTCACCGGGGAGCTGTTTTTT.

The genes are TRBV5-5 and TRBJ1-1; the D is unclear. CDR1 and CDR2 (germline): SGHKS, YYEKEE (reference sequence). The CDR3 is made up of 16 amino acids. Trimming removed 2 bases at V and 1 base at J, with 15 bases between. CDR3 bases: TGTGCCAGCAGCTTAAAGAGGCTTGGACCGAACACTGAAGCTTTCTTT. Its translation: CASSLKRLGPNTEAFF.

This clone was seen just once. The CDR3 reads CASSAALGSTGELFF. Written as DNA, the CDR3 is TGTGCCAGCAGTGCCGCCTTGGGGTCAACCGGGGAGCTGTTTTTT. The chain uses TRBV6-1 and TRBJ2-2; D is unclear. CDR3 size: 15 residues. The germline V and J ends were trimmed by 4 bases and 5 bases, with 14 bases remaining between them. CDR1 is MNHNS and CDR2 is SASEGT in the germline V gene.

The chain carries TRBV10-2 and TRBJ2-1; the match to TRBD2 covers 7 bases. The germline CDR1 and CDR2 sequences are WSHSY and SAAADI. The CDR3 is 15 residues long. With V trimmed by 6 bases and J by 5 bases, 10 bases remained unmatched. The CDR3 reads CASRTTGTNHNEQFF. CDR3 DNA: TGCGCCAGCAGGACTACTGGGACTAACCACAATGAGCAGTTCTTC.

This rearrangement joins TRBV7-2 to TRBJ1-5; 7 bases line up with TRBD1. Germline CDR1 and CDR2: SGHTA and FQGNSA. V lost 5 bases to trimming and J lost 5 bases; unmatched junction nucleotides: 9. The CDR3 has 15 residues. The CDR3 coding sequence is TGTGCCAGCAGCCGAGAGGGACAGCTTGATCAGCCCCAGCATTTT. It specifies CASSREGQLDQPQHF.

The chain joins TRBV7-7 to TRBJ2-1; D gene unclear. Germline loops: CDR1 SSHAT, CDR2 FNYEAQ (reference sequence). The CDR3 has 14 amino acids. V shed 0 bases and J shed 5 bases, with 8 bases lying between them. This CDR3 reads CASSLASMDNEQFF. The CDR3 DNA sequence: TGTGCCAGCAGCTTAGCGTCTATGGACAATGAGCAGTTCTTC.

The CDR3 is CASSVDGQEYNEQFF. The DNA of the CDR3 is TGTGCCAGCAGCGTAGACGGACAGGAGTACAATGAGCAGTTCTTC. The gene calls are TRBV9 and TRBJ2-1; 7 bases match TRBD1. Germline V gives CDR1 SGDLS, CDR2 YYNGEE. Trimming removed 0 bases from V and 4 bases from J; junction bases left unmatched: 4. The CDR3 is made up of 15 amino acids.

This clone came up once. This chain links TRBV30 with TRBJ1-2; D gene uncertain. V lost 7 bases and J lost 8, with 8 bases in between. CDR1 is GTSNPN and CDR2 is SVGIG in the germline V gene (reference sequence). CDR3 length: 9 amino acids. The CDR3 here is CASREGYTF. CDR3 coding DNA: TGTGCCTCCCGGGAAGGCTACACCTTC.

This CDR3 reads CASSPLARLVNEQFF. CDR3 nucleotide sequence: TGTGCCAGCTCGCCTCTAGCGAGGCTGGTCAATGAGCAGTTCTTC. J is TRBJ2-1 and V is TRBV18, with a possible D match to TRBD2 (6 bases). Germline assignment: CDR1 KGHSH and CDR2 LQKENI. Trimming cost V 6 bases and J 6 bases, with 18 bases left between them. This CDR3 region has 15 residues.

CDR3 region: CASRSGRTSEYNEQFF. CDR3 bases: TGTGCCAGCCGCAGCGGACGGACTAGCGAGTACAATGAGCAGTTCTTC. The chain is built from TRBV27 and TRBJ2-1; 9 bases fit TRBD2. Looked up from germline, CDR1 is MNHEY and CDR2 is SMNVEV (reference sequence). CDR3 length: 16 residues. The V segment lost 8 bases and the J segment 4 bases; nucleotides outside the gene matches: 12.

V gene TRBV10-3 combines with J gene TRBJ2-5, with D perhaps TRBD2 (5 bases). The CDR3 totals 13 residues. CDR1 is ENHRY and CDR2 is SYGVKD in the germline V gene. This CDR3 reads CATRETEQETQYF. The CDR3 region has the DNA TGTGCTACGAGGGAGACGGAGCAAGAGACCCAGTACTTC.

The rearrangement uses TRBV7-2 and TRBJ2-3; 15 positions agree with TRBD2. Germline V gene lookup returns CDR1 SGHTA and CDR2 FQGNSA. Trimming took 4 bases from V and 0 from J; bases not matched to a gene: 5. CDR3 length: 18 amino acids. The CDR3 reads CASSSGTSGRTSTDTQYF. The CDR3 nucleotides read TGTGCCAGCAGCTCCGGGACTAGCGGGAGGACTAGCACAGATACGCAGTATTTT.